This T cell receptor beta chain appears in the sequencing data of a study of OX40 agonist ivuxolimab in advanced cancers. Overall study: The study gave patients intravenous ivuxolimab at 0.01 to 10 mg/kg every 2 weeks. Eligibility rules accepted prior anti-PD-1, anti-PD-L1 or anti-CTLA-4 therapy, and around 40% had some.

Germline loops: CDR1 LNHDA, CDR2 SQIVND (reference sequence). The CDR3 has 16 residues. J lost 5 bases, V lost 3 bases, and 7 bases had no gene match. The method was immunoSEQ multiplex PCR; TCRdb's version includes in-frame clones alone and lacks a portion of them. This table has fewer than 120,000 clones, 89% appearing once. The starting material was CD4+ or CD8+ T cells sorted from blood, obtained in a trial of the OX40 agonist ivuxolimab. V usage is TRBV19 and J usage is TRBJ2-5, with TRBD2 matching over 12 bases. The receptor's source is an adult with an advanced solid tumor such as melanoma, head and neck, liver or kidney cancer. The CDR3 loop is CASSIRLAGVRETQYF. As DNA, the CDR3 is TGTGCCAGTAGTATTCGACTAGCGGGAGTCAGGGAGACCCAGTACTTC.